Below, 14 T cell receptor beta chains from the same sample are listed, as sequenced in a study of response to subunit inactivated influenza vaccine (dated by TCRdb to 2016 to 2019). The library was obtained by RT-PCR. Instrument used: Illumina HiSeq 2500. Using fastp at Q25 and MiXCR, TCRdb reprocessed the public reads and kept productive beta chains. Every distinct CDR3 protein forms one entry, paired with its most common genes and DNA. The sample table lists around 760,000 distinct CDR3 sequences, approximately 13% of them with a count of one. The ten biggest clones cover less than 7% of the sample. The sample was PBMCs from blood, taken around two weeks before vaccination. All receptors derive from a man between 50 and 59 years old who received an inactivated influenza vaccine. Donor details come from another sample of the same person, matched by shared clones.

The chain has TRBV12-3 or TRBV12-4 and TRBJ1-1; 10 bases line up with TRBD1. The CDR3 is 14 amino acids. The junction had 6 bases not matched to a gene; V was cut back by 7 bases and J by 4 bases. For the CDR3, the DNA is TGTGCCAGCACCCCGACAGGGGGCGCCACTGAAGCTTTCTTT. Translation gives CASTPTGGATEAFF.

This clonotype was detected a few times. This chain connects TRBV5-5 to TRBJ2-1; 7 nucleotides match TRBD2. With 0 bases clipped from V and 8 bases from J, the junction kept 8 bases outside the gene matches. This CDR3 contains 15 residues. Per the germline V gene, CDR1 is SGHKS and CDR2 is YYEKEE (reference sequence). CDR3 in amino acids: CASSLGGGQGYEQFF. DNA for the CDR3: TGTGCCAGCAGCTTGGGGGGAGGGCAGGGCTATGAGCAGTTCTTC.

This clonotype turned up a few times. The chain is built from TRBV25-1 and TRBJ2-2; the match to TRBD1 covers 9 bases. Trimming cost V 4 bases and J 4 bases; bases outside gene matches: 16. Germline assignment: CDR1 MGHDK and CDR2 SYGVNS. The CDR3 is made up of 19 amino acids. The DNA for the CDR3 is TGTGCCAGCAGTGTCATGGGCCGGAACGGGACAGGGCTCACCGGGGAGCTGTTTTTT. Its translation is CASSVMGRNGTGLTGELFF. Complete variable domain (other parts from reference TRBV25-1 and TRBJ2-2): EADIYQTPRYLVIGTGKKITLECSQTMGHDKMYWYQQDPGMELHLIHYSYGVNSTEKGDLSSESTVSRIRTEHFPLTLESARPSHTSQYLCASSVMGRNGTGLTGELFFGEGSRLTVL.

Concerning this clonotype: Since a much larger clone is just one base distant, this may be a read error. The V and J genes are TRBV7-2 and TRBJ1-1, with no clear D. The V gene's germline CDR1 is SGHTA and CDR2 FQGNSA. The CDR3 is 13 amino acids. CDR3 residues: CASSLVGNAEAFF. Here the CDR3 DNA reads TGTGCCAGCAGCTTAGTGGGGAACGCTGAAGCTTTCTTT.

The rearrangement joins TRBV11-1 to TRBJ2-2; D remains ambiguous. Per germline, CDR1 SGHAT and CDR2 FQDESV (reference sequence). Trimming took off 5 bases at V and 4 bases at J, with 11 bases between the two ends. CDR3 length equals 14 residues. The CDR3 reads CASSLLVGTGELFF. CDR3 DNA: TGTGCCAGCAGCCTCCTAGTCGGCACCGGGGAGCTGTTTTTT. The whole variable domain, remainder taken from reference TRBV11-1 and TRBJ2-2, is EAEVAQSPRYKITEKSQAVAFWCDPISGHATLYWYRQILGQGPELLVQFQDESVVDDSQLPKDRFSAERLKGVDSTLKIQPAELGDSAMYLCASSLLVGTGELFFGEGSRLTVL.

This clonotype has just a few counts. The chain recombines TRBV6-1 with TRBJ2-5, with D perhaps matching TRBD1 (6 bases). Deletions cut 1 base from V and 5 bases from J, with 11 bases between. This CDR3 is 14 amino acids long. Per germline, CDR1 MNHNS and CDR2 SASEGT. CDR3 sequence (DNA): TGTGCCAGCAGTGAAGTTCCGAGGGGGGAGACCCAGTACTTC. This gives the protein CASSEVPRGETQYF.

The J gene is TRBJ2-3, the V gene TRBV5-6; D could derive from TRBD1 or TRBD2 (5 bases each). The V end was cut by 4 bases, the J end by 3 bases, with 15 bases between. There are 15 residues in the CDR3. Germline V gene lookup returns CDR1 SGHDT and CDR2 YYEEEE. This CDR3 is CASSGQPGTTDTQYF. CDR3 sequence (DNA): TGTGCCAGCAGCGGGCAGCCAGGGACGACAGATACGCAGTATTTT.

This clonotype was seen more than once but under ten times. DNA of the CDR3: TGCAGTGCAAACAGGGGAACGGGGCACACCATATATTTT. This encodes CSANRGTGHTIYF. This chain links TRBV20-1 with TRBJ1-3, with 7 positions matching TRBD1. This CDR3 spans 13 amino acids. The germline V gene has CDR1 DFQATT and CDR2 SNEGSKA (reference sequence). The V gene end was trimmed by 6 bases and the J gene end by 8 bases; junction bases not matched to a gene: 10.

The rearrangement joins TRBV10-3 to TRBJ2-1, with D perhaps matching TRBD2 (5 bases). This CDR3 has 16 amino acids. Per the germline V gene, CDR1 is ENHRY and CDR2 is SYGVKD. V lost 2 bases and J 6 bases, leaving 17 bases between the germline ends. The DNA of the CDR3 is TGTGCCATCAGTGAGATCGCGAGGGCCGAGTCCAATGAGCAGTTCTTC. This sequence encodes CAISEIARAESNEQFF.

The sample holds a few counts of this clonotype. The chain employs TRBV7-2 and TRBJ2-2; D may match TRBD1 or TRBD2 (5 bases each). CDR3 size: 17 residues. Germline V CDR1 and CDR2: SGHTA, FQGNSA. V was clipped by 5 bases and J by 2 bases, with 18 bases between them. The CDR3 sequence: CASSPTGWGDNTGELFF. The CDR3, as DNA: TGTGCCAGCAGCCCGACGGGGTGGGGCGACAACACCGGGGAGCTGTTTTTT.

This clonotype was seen many times. V is TRBV6-1 and J is TRBJ2-1; D unresolved. This CDR3 comprises 15 residues. Deletions cut 5 bases from V and 0 bases from J, with 11 bases between. Looked up from germline, CDR1 is MNHNS and CDR2 is SASEGT. CDR3 amino acids: CASSRILSSYNEQFF. DNA for the CDR3: TGTGCCAGCAGTCGGATCCTAAGCTCCTACAATGAGCAGTTCTTC.

V usage is TRBV27 and J usage is TRBJ2-3; D is possibly TRBD2 (5 bases). The CDR3 sequence is 15 residues long. Germline lookup yields CDR1 MNHEY and CDR2 SMNVEV (reference sequence). The V gene lost 2 bases and the J gene lost 3 bases, with 12 bases spanning the gap. The CDR3 DNA reads as TGTGCCAGCAGTTTAGACGAGCGGCGAACAGATACGCAGTATTTT. Translating it yields CASSLDERRTDTQYF.

This clonotype was seen a handful of times. This chain uses TRBV5-6 with TRBJ1-3; D call uncertain. Germline V CDR1 and CDR2: SGHDT, YYEEEE. The CDR3 consists of 14 residues. Trimming left V 4 bases short and J 3 bases short, with 11 bases between. The CDR3 region has the DNA TGTGCCAGCAGCCTAGACGACTTTGGAAACACCATATATTTT. It specifies CASSLDDFGNTIYF.

This clonotype came up a few times. V and J are TRBV10-3 and TRBJ2-1; no reliable D call. Germline assignment: CDR1 ENHRY and CDR2 SYGVKD. V lost 6 bases and J lost 1, with 10 bases in between. The CDR3 runs to 14 residues. The CDR3 DNA is TGTGCCATCAGGGGCAGGTCTTCCTACAATGAGCAGTTCTTC. Its protein is CAIRGRSSYNEQFF.